Shown below are 4 T cell receptor beta chains from a single sample sequenced in a study of blood T cell repertoires in COVID-19. Clones were sequenced by immunoSEQ multiplex PCR, and TCRdb holds only the in-frame ones, with some missing. Among tens of thousands of clones listed, around 89% were seen once. Material for sequencing was peripheral blood. These receptors were taken from a woman aged 80 or over with active or convalescent COVID-19.

The chain combines TRBV6-5 with TRBJ2-3; 7 bases are a match to TRBD2. The CDR3 covers 14 residues. The trim removed 6 bases at V and 2 bases at J, leaving 5 bases unmatched. The germline V gene has CDR1 MNHEY and CDR2 SVGAGI. As DNA, the CDR3 is TGTGCCAGCAGAGCGGGACTTCACACAGATACGCAGTATTTT. As protein: CASRAGLHTDTQYF.

The chain combines TRBV7-2 with TRBJ1-3; 9 nucleotides agree with TRBD1. With V trimmed by 5 bases and J by 4 bases, 3 bases remained unmatched. Germline loops: CDR1 SGHTA, CDR2 FQGNSA. The CDR3 is 14 amino acids. DNA of the CDR3: TGTGCCAGCAGCCTCACAGGGGGCGGAAACACCATATATTTT. Its protein product is CASSLTGGGNTIYF.

The V gene is TRBV20-1, the J gene TRBJ1-5; D perhaps matches TRBD1 (6 bases). From germline, CDR1 is DFQATT and CDR2 SNEGSKA (reference sequence). The V and J ends lost 3 bases and 4 bases respectively, with 13 bases between them. CDR3 length: 14 amino acids. Here the CDR3 reads CSASEQGKNQPQHF. The DNA of the CDR3 is TGCAGTGCTAGTGAACAGGGAAAAAATCAGCCCCAGCATTTT.

This chain links TRBV15 with TRBJ2-7; 10 bases agree with TRBD2. J lost 6 bases, V lost 5 bases, and 7 bases had no gene match. The germline gives CDR1 LNHNV, CDR2 YYDKDF (reference sequence). The CDR3 length is 14 residues. CDR3 sequence: CATSYSGTSVEQYF. For the CDR3, the DNA is TGTGCCACCAGCTATTCCGGGACTAGCGTCGAGCAGTACTTC.